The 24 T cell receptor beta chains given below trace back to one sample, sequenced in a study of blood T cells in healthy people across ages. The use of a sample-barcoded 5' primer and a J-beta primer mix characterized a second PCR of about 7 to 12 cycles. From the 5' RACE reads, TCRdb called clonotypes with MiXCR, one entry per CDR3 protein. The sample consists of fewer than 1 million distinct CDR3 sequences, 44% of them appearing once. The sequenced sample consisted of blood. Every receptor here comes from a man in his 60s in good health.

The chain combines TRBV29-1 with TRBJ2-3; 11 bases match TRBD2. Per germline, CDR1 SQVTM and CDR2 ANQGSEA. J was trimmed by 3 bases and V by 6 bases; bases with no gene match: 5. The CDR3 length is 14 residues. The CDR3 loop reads CSVVLAGGTDTQYF. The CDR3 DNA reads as TGCAGCGTAGTCCTAGCGGGGGGAACAGATACGCAGTATTTT.

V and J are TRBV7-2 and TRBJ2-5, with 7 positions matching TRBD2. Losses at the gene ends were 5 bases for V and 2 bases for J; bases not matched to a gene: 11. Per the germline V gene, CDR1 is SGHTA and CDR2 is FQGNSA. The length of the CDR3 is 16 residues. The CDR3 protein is CASSPQTGLKQETQYF. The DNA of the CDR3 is TGTGCCAGCAGCCCCCAGACGGGACTAAAACAAGAGACCCAGTACTTC. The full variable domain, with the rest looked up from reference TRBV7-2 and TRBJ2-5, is GAGVSQSPSNKVTEKGKDVELRCDPISGHTALYWYRQSLGQGLEFLIYFQGNSAPDKSGLPSDRFSAERTGGSVSTLTIQRTQQEDSAVYLCASSPQTGLKQETQYFGPGTRLLVL.

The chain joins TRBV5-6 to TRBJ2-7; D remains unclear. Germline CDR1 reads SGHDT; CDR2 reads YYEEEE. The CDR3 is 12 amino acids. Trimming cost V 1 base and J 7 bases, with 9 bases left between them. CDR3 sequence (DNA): TGTGCCAGCAGCTTGATTGCTAGGGAGCAGTACTTC. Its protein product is CASSLIAREQYF.

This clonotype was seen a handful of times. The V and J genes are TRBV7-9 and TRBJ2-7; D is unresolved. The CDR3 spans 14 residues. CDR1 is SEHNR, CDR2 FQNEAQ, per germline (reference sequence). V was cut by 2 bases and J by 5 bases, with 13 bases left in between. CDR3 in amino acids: CASSLREQWNEQYF. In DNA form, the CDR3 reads TGTGCCAGCAGCTTAAGGGAACAATGGAACGAGCAGTACTTC.

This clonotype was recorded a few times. As DNA, the CDR3 is TGTGCCAGCAGTTACTCCGCAGAGACCCAGTACTTC. This sequence encodes CASSYSAETQYF. This chain connects TRBV6-2 or TRBV6-3 to TRBJ2-5; no firm D call. The CDR3 extends over 12 amino acids. V was trimmed by 0 bases and J by 4 bases, leaving 3 bases between them. CDR1 is MNHEY, CDR2 SVGEGT, per germline.

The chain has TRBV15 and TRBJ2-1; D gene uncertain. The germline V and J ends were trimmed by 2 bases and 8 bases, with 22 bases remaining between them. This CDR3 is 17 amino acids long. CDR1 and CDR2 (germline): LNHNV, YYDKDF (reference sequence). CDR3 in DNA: TGTGCCACCAGCAGACATCGACCGGGCCGTACTGGAGATGAGCAGTTCTTC. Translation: CATSRHRPGRTGDEQFF.

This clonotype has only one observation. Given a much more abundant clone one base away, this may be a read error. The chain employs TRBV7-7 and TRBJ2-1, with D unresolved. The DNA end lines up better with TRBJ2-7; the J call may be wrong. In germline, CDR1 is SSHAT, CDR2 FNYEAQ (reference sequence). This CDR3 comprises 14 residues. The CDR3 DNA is TGTGCTAGCAGCTTAGGGTCGCCACCGGACGAGCAGTACTTC. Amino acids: CASSLGSPPDEQYF.

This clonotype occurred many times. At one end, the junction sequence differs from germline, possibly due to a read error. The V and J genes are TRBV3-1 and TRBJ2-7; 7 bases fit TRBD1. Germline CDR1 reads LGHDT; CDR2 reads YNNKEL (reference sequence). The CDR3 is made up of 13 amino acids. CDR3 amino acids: CASSQGGPYEQYF. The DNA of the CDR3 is TGCGCCAGCAGCCAAGGGGGCCCCTACGAGCAGTACTTC.

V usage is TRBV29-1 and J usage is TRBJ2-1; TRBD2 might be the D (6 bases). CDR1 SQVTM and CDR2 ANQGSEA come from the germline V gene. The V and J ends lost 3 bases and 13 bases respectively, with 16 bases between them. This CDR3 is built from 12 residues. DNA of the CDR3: TGCAGCGTTGACCTGTCCCGGGAGACCCAGTTCTTC. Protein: CSVDLSRETQFF.

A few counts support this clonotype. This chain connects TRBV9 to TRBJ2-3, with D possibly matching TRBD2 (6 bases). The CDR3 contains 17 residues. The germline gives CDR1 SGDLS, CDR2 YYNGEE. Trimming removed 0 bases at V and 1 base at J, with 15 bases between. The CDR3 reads CASSVVGGALGTDTQYF. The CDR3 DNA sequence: TGTGCCAGCAGCGTAGTAGGAGGGGCCCTAGGCACAGATACGCAGTATTTT.

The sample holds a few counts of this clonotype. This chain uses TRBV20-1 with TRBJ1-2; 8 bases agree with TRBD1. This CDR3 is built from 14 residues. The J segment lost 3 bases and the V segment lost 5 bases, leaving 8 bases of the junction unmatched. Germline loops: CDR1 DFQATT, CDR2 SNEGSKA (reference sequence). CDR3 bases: TGCAGTGCTCGACCTCCAGGGGGCGACTATGGCTACACCTTC. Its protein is CSARPPGGDYGYTF.

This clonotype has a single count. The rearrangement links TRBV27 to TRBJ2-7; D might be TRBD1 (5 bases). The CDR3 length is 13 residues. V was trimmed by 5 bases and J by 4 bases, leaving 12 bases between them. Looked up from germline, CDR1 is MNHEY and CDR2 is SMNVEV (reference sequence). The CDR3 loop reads CASSAGLQYEQYF. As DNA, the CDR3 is TGTGCCAGCAGTGCAGGGCTACAATACGAGCAGTACTTC.

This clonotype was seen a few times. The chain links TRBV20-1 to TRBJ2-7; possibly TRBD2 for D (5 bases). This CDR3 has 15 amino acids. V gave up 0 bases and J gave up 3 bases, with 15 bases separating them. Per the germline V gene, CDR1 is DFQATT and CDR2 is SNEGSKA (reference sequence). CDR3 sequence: CSARDTRTGYYEQYF. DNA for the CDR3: TGCAGTGCTAGAGATACAAGGACTGGCTACTACGAGCAGTACTTC.

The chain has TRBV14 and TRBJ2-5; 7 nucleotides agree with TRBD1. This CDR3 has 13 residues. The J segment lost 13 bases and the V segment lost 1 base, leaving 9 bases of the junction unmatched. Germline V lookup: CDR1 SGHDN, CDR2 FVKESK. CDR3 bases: TGTGCCAGCAGCCAAGTCACAGGGGCGGATCTGTACTTC. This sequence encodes CASSQVTGADLYF.

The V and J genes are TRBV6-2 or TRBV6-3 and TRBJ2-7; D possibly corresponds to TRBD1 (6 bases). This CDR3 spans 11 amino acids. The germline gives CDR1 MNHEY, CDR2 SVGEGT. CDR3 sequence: CDLRGSYEQYF. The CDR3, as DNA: TGTGACCTCAGGGGCTCCTACGAGCAGTACTTC.

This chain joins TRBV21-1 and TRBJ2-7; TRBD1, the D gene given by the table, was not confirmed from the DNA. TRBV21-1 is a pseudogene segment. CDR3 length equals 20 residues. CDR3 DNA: TGTGCCAGCAGCAACCCCCTACAGGGACAGGGGGAAACGGTTAGGTACGAGCAGTACTTC. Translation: CASSNPLQGQGETVRYEQYF.

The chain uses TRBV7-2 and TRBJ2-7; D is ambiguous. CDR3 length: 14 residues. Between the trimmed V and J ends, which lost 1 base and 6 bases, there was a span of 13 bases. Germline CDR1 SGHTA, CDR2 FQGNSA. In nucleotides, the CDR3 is TGTGCCAGCAGCTTAGGGTACTCCAAGGTCGAGCAGTACTTC. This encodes CASSLGYSKVEQYF.

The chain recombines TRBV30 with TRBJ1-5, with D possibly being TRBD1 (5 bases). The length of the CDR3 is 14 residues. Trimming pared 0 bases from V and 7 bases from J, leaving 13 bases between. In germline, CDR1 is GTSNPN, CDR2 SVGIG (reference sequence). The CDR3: CAWSVGRDSQPQHF. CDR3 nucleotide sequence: TGTGCCTGGAGTGTTGGCAGGGATTCCCAGCCCCAGCATTTT.

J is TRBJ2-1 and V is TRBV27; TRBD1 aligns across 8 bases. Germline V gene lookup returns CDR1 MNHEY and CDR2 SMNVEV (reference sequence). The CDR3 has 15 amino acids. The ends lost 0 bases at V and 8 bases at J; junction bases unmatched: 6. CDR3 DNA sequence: TGTGCCAGCAGTTTATCAGGCAGGGGGCTGGATGAGCAGTTCTTC. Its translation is CASSLSGRGLDEQFF.

The CDR3 sequence is CASSSSSFGTSYEQYF. The DNA of the CDR3 is TGTGCCAGCAGCTCCTCGAGCTTCGGCACCTCCTACGAGCAGTACTTC. The chain recombines TRBV7-2 with TRBJ2-7; D gene uncertain. Germline CDR1 SGHTA, CDR2 FQGNSA. V lost 4 bases, J lost 0 bases, and 16 bases lay in between. The CDR3 is 16 amino acids.

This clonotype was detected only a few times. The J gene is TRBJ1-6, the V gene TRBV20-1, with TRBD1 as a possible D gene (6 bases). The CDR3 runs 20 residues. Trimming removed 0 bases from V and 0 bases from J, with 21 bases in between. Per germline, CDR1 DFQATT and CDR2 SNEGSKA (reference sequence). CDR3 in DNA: TGCAGTGCTAGAGATAATCTTCGACAGGTGGACATCTCCTATAATTCACCCCTCCACTTT. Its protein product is CSARDNLRQVDISYNSPLHF.

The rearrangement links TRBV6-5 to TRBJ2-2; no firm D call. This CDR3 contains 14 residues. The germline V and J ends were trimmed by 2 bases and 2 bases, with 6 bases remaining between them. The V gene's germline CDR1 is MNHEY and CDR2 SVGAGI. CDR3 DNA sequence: TGTGCCAGCAGTTACCACCTAAACACCGGGGAGCTGTTTTTT. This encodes CASSYHLNTGELFF.

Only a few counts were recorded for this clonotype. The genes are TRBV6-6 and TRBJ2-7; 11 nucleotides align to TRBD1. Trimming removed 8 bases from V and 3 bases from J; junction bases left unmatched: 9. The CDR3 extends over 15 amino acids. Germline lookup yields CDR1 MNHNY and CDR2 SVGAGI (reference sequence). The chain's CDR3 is CASRRGQGGDYEQYF. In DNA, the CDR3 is TGTGCCAGCCGAAGGGGACAGGGGGGTGACTACGAGCAGTACTTC.

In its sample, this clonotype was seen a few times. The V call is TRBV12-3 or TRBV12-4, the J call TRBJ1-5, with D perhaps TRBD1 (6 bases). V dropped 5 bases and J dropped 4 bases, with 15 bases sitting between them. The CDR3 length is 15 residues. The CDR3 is CASSQRGTQNQPQHF. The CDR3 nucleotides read TGTGCCAGCAGTCAACGGGGGACACAGAATCAGCCCCAGCATTTT.